Here is one TCR beta chain with its context. Antigen unknown. The CDR3 is made up of 12 amino acids. Germline V gene lookup returns CDR1 SNHLY and CDR2 FYNNEI. V was shortened by 3 bases and J by 4 bases, with 6 bases between the two germline ends. The data stem from a study of CD8+CD57+ T cells in acquired aplastic anemia. On the study more broadly: Recorded DNA amounts for sorted CD4+ and CD8+ cells had an average of about 3 ug.

The sequenced patients had an expansion of CD8+CD57+ cells seen by flow cytometry. Patients had not yet gotten any therapy when their blood was taken for sampling. Broader study findings: Twenty-nine CD8+ CDR3 sequences were shared between patients and controls.

Genomic DNA served as template for TCR beta VDJ and CDR3 profiling. A single record per CDR3 protein comes from TCRdb applying MiXCR to the reads. The data contain around 200,000 distinct CDR3 sequences, under 55% of them singletons. This chain links TRBV2 with TRBJ2-5; D perhaps matches TRBD1 (6 bases). The specimen sequenced was sorted CD4+, CD8+, or CD8+CD57+ T cells (not recorded which) from PBMCs. This TCR was recovered from a human donor with aplastic anemia. The CDR3 reads CASSEGAETQYF. CDR3 nucleotide sequence: TGTGCCAGCAGTGAGGGGGCAGAGACCCAGTACTTC.